This T cell receptor beta chain was sequenced in a study of cytomegalovirus exposure and HLA in healthy donors. Points from the study as a whole: For presence/absence analyses, sequencing depth was assumed to be roughly uniform across donors.

Germline lookup yields CDR1 SGHTA and CDR2 FQGNSA. The CDR3 has 16 residues. Unmatched junction bases numbered 15, after V lost 5 bases and J lost 9 bases. PCR employed 60 Vbeta and 13 Jbeta primers. The data were produced by immunoSEQ multiplex PCR, yet TCRdb's version contains in-frame clones alone and is incomplete. The sample yields 120,000 to 150,000 clones, 64% seen once. Regarding this clone: Its antigen is unknown.

The V call is TRBV7-2, the J call TRBJ2-7; 11 bases are a match to TRBD2. This sequence originates from a woman younger than 45 in good health and CMV-seropositive. Sample: PBMCs. CDR3 in DNA: TGTGCCAGCAGCCCTCGCCTAGCGGGGGGCCATTCTGGGCAGTACTTC. Translation: CASSPRLAGGHSGQYF.